This entry features one T cell receptor (beta chain) sequence. This CDR3 region has 15 residues. The germline CDR1 and CDR2 sequences are SGHNT and YYREEE (reference sequence). J lost 5 bases, V lost 4 bases, and 10 bases had no gene match. This sample was included in a study of T cell responses to AZD1222 COVID-19 vaccine. Repertoires were generated with immunoSEQ multiplex PCR, while TCRdb's copy carries only in-frame clones and drops some. The table records about 24,000 clones, 85% to 90% of them present only once. This clonotype originated in an adult who received the AZD1222 COVID-19 vaccine. The chain joins TRBV5-4 to TRBJ2-5, with 8 bases that match TRBD1. The material was peripheral blood, obtained 28 days after the second AZD1222 dose. CDR3 protein: CASSKLTGESETQYF. In nucleotides, the CDR3 is TGTGCCAGCAGCAAACTGACAGGGGAAAGTGAGACCCAGTACTTC.